This T cell receptor (beta chain) was captured in a study of T cells after yellow fever vaccination. Study-level information: When fractions had low cell numbers, they were prepared with SMART-Seq v4 Ultra Low Input.

Findings and caveats of the study: The study found a weaker secondary response that peaked faster, day 5 versus 15. The CD4 and CD8 compartments had a small share of their clonotypes in common.

Universal primer sites and UMIs were introduced during 5'RACE template-switching synthesis of TCR cDNA. TCRdb fed the 5' RACE reads into MiXCR, producing one record per CDR3 protein. Among 100,000 to 150,000 distinct CDR3 sequences listed, roughly 8.2% were seen once. This clonotype came up many times. Its specificity is unknown. The receptor was isolated from a man between 18 and 35 years old who received the YFV17D yellow fever vaccine. This sample comprised CD8+ T cells sorted from PBMCs, obtained on the day of the yellow fever booster vaccination.

The CDR3 DNA is TGTGCCAGCGGTAGGGAACACACCGGGGAGCTGTTTTTT. Protein sequence: CASGREHTGELFF. The chain is built from TRBV25-1 and TRBJ2-2; D gene uncertain. The CDR3 length is 13 residues. V was clipped by 8 bases and J by 3 bases, with 10 bases between them. Germline V gene sequence: CDR1 MGHDK, CDR2 SYGVNS.